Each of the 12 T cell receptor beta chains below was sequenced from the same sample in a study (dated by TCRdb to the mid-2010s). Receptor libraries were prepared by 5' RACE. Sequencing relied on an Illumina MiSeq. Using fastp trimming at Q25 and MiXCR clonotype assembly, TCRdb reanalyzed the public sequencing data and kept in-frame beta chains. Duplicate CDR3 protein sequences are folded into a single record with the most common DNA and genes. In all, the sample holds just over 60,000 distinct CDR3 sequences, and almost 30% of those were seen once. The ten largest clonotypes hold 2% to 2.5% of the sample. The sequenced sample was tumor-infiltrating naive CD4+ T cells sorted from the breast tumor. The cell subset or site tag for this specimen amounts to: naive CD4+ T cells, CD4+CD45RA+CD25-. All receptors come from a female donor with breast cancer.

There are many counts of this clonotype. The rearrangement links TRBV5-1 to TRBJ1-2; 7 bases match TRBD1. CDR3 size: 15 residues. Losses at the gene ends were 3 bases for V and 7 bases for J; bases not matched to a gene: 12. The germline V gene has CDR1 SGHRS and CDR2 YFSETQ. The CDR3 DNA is TGCGCCAGCAGCTGGACGGGACAGATTTCTGGTGGCTACACCTTC. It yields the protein CASSWTGQISGGYTF.

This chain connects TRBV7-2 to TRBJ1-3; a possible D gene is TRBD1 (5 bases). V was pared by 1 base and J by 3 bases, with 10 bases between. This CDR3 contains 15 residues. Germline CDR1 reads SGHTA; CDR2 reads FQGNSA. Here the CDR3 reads CASSLGWGVGNTIYF. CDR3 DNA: TGTGCCAGCAGCTTAGGTTGGGGGGTTGGAAACACCATATATTTT.

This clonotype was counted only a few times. CDR3 sequence reads: CASSLSVTGSYGYTF. In nucleotides, the CDR3 is TGCGCCAGCAGCTTGAGTGTCACGGGATCCTACGGCTACACCTTC. The rearrangement joins TRBV5-1 to TRBJ1-2; D remains ambiguous. V lost 1 base and J 8 bases, leaving 18 bases between the germline ends. This CDR3 contains 15 residues. Looked up from germline, CDR1 is SGHRS and CDR2 is YFSETQ.

CDR3 sequence: CSAQQGLGNEQFF. CDR3 in DNA: TGCAGTGCTCAGCAGGGGTTAGGGAATGAGCAGTTCTTC. The rearrangement joins TRBV20-1 to TRBJ2-1, with D perhaps TRBD1 (6 bases). The V and J ends lost 5 bases and 7 bases respectively, with 15 bases between them. CDR1 is DFQATT, CDR2 SNEGSKA, per germline (reference sequence). The CDR3 length is 13 residues.

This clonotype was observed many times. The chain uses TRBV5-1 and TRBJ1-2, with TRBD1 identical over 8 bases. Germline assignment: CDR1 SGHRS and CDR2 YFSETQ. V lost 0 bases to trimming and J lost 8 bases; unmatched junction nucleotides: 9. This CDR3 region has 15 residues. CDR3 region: CASSLETRGPRGYTF. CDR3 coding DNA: TGCGCCAGCAGCTTGGAAACCAGGGGGCCTAGGGGCTACACCTTC.

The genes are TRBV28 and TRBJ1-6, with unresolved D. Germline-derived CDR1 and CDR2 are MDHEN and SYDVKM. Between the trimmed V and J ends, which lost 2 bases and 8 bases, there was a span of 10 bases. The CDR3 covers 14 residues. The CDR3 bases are TGTGCCAGCAGTTTAAATGACGGAGATTCACCCCTCCACTTT. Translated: CASSLNDGDSPLHF.

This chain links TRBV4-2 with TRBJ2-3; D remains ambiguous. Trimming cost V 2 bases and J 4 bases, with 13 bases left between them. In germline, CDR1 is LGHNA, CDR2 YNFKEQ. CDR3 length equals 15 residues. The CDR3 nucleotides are TGTGCCAGCAGCCAATCATTCTGGGGTCCAGATACGCAGTATTTT. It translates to CASSQSFWGPDTQYF.

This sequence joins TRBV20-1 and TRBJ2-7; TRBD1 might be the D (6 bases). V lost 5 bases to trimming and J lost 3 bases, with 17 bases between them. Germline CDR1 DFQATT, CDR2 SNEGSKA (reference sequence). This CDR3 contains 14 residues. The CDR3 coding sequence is TGCAGTGCTCACCGTCCGGGACAAAACTACGAGCAGTACTTC. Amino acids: CSAHRPGQNYEQYF.

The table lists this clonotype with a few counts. For the CDR3, the DNA is TGTGCCAGCAGCCAAGTAGCTAGCGGGAGCTACGAGCAGTACTTC. Translated, it gives CASSQVASGSYEQYF. This sequence joins TRBV4-2 and TRBJ2-7, with 10 bases aligning to TRBD2. The CDR3 length is 15 residues. Trimming removed 1 base from V and 3 bases from J; junction bases left unmatched: 3. Germline V lookup: CDR1 LGHNA, CDR2 YNFKEQ.

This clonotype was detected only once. The CDR3 sequence: CASSHGDRGEETQYF. The CDR3 DNA reads TGTGCCAGCAGCCACGGCGACAGGGGGGAAGAGACCCAGTACTTC. This chain joins TRBV4-2 and TRBJ2-5; 9 bases agree with TRBD1. The CDR3 is made up of 15 amino acids. With V trimmed by 3 bases and J by 3 bases, 5 bases remained unmatched. Per the germline V gene, CDR1 is LGHNA and CDR2 is YNFKEQ.

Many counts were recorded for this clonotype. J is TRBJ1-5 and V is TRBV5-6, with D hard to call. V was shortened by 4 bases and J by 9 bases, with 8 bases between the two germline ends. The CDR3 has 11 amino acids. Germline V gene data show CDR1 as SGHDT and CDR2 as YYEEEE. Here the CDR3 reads CASSPAGPQHF. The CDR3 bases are TGTGCCAGCAGCCCCGCAGGGCCCCAGCATTTT.

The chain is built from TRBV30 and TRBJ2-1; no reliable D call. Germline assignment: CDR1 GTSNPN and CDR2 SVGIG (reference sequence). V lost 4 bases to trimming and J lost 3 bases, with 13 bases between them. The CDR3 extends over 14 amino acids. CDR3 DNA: TGTGCCTGGAATGAGGAATCTGGCTACAATGAGCAGTTCTTC. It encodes CAWNEESGYNEQFF. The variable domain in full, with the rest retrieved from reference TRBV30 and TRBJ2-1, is SQTIHQWPATLVQPVGSPLSLECTVEGTSNPNLYWYRQAAGRGLQLLFYSVGIGQISSEVPQNLSASRPQDRQFILSSKKLLLSDSGFYLCAWNEESGYNEQFFGPGTRLTVL.